This T cell receptor (beta chain) comes out of a study of shared clonotypes between healthy human individuals. Germline-derived CDR1 and CDR2 are SNHLY and FYNNEI. The CDR3 is 14 amino acids. V lost 4 bases to trimming and J lost 5 bases; unmatched junction nucleotides: 6. TCRdb's copy holds only in-frame clones and misses some; the assay was immunoSEQ multiplex PCR. This table holds about 1 million clones, 65% to 80% found once. This clone was observed a few times. The rearrangement uses TRBV2 and TRBJ1-1, with 8 bases that match TRBD1. The sequence derives from a man aged 18 to 29 in good health. Sequencing was performed on memory CD4+ T cells sorted from blood. Noted subset: CD45RA-negative fraction. CDR3 DNA: TGTGCCAGCAGTGGCCGGACAGGGAGGACTGAAGCTTTCTTT. As protein: CASSGRTGRTEAFF.